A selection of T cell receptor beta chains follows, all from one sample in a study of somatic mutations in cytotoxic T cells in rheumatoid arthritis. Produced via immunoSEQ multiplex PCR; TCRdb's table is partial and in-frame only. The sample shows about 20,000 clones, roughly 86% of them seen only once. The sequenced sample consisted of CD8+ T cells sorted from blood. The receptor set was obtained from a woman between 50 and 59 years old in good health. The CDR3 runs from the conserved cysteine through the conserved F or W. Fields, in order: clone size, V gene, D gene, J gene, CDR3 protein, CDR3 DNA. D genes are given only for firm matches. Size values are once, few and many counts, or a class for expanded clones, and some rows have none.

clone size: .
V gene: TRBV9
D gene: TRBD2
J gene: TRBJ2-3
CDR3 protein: CASSTLGTSGGHPTDTQYF
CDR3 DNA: TGTGCCAGCAGCACCCTCGGGACTAGCGGGGGGCACCCCACAGATACGCAGTATTTT

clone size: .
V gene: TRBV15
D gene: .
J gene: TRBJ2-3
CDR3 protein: CATSRADIPTDTQYF
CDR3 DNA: TGTGCCACCAGCAGAGCGGATATCCCCACAGATACGCAGTATTTT

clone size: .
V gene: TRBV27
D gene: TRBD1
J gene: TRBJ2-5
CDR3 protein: CASSTHPDRGETQYF
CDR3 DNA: TGTGCCAGCAGTACGCACCCGGACAGGGGAGAGACCCAGTACTTC

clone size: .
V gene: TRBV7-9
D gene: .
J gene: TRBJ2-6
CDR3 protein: CASSGRDTGSSGANVLTF
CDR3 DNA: TGTGCCAGCAGCGGAAGGGACACCGGATCCTCTGGGGCCAACGTCCTGACTTTC

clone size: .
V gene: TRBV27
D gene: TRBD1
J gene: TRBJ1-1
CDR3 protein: CASSPGQGNTEAFF
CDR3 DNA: TGTGCCAGCAGTCCCGGACAGGGTAACACTGAAGCTTTCTTT

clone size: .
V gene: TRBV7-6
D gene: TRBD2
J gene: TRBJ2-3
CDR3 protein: CASSPLPAGGRTDTQYF
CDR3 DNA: TGTGCCAGCAGCCCCCTCCCAGCGGGGGGACGCACAGATACGCAGTATTTT

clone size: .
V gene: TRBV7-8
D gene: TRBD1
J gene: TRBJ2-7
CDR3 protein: CASSPGTGSYEQYF
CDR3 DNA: TGTGCCAGCAGTCCCGGGACAGGCTCCTACGAGCAGTACTTC

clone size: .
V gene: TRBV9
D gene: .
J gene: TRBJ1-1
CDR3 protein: CASSVDVGTTEAFF
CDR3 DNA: TGTGCCAGCAGCGTAGATGTCGGAACAACTGAAGCTTTCTTT

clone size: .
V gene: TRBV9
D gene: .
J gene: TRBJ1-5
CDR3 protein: CASSVAGNSNQPQHF
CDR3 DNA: TGTGCCAGCAGCGTAGCAGGAAATAGCAATCAGCCCCAGCATTTT

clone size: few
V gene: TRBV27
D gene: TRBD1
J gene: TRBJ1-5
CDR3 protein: CASGAGTGGRQPQHF
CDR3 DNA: TGTGCCAGCGGAGCCGGGACAGGGGGCCGACAGCCCCAGCATTTT

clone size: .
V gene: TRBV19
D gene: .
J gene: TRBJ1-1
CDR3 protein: CASTANTEAFF
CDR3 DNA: TGTGCCAGTACAGCGAACACTGAAGCTTTCTTT

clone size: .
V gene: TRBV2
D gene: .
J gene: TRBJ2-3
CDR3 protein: CASSGTATDTQYF
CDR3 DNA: TGTGCCAGCAGTGGGACAGCAACAGATACGCAGTATTTT

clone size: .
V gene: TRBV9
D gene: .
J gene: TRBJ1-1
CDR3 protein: CASSVEGRGNTEAFF
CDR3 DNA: TGTGCCAGCAGCGTAGAGGGTCGCGGGAACACTGAAGCTTTCTTT

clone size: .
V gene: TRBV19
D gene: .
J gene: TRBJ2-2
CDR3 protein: CASSFELIGSTGELFF
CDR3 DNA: TGTGCCAGTAGTTTTGAATTAATAGGGAGCACCGGGGAGCTGTTTTTT

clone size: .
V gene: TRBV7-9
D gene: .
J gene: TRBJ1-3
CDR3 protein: CASSRGNTIYF
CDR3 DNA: TGTGCCAGCAGCCGGGGAAACACCATATATTTT

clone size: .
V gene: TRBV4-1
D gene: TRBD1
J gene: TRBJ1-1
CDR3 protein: CASRTGGVEAFF
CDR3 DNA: TGCGCCAGCAGGACAGGGGGAGTTGAAGCTTTCTTT

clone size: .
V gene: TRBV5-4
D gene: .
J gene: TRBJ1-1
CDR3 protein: CASSYQGIGVNTEAFF
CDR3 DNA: TGTGCCAGCAGCTATCAGGGGATTGGTGTGAACACTGAAGCTTTCTTT

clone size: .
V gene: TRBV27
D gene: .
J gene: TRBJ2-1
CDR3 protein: CASSQGGPYNEQFF
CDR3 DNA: TGTGCCAGCAGCCAAGGGGGGCCCTACAATGAGCAGTTCTTC

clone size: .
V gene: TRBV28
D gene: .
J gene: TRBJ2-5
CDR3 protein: CASTSWGTGGGTQYF
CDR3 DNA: TGTGCCAGCACCTCATGGGGAACAGGCGGTGGGACCCAGTACTTC

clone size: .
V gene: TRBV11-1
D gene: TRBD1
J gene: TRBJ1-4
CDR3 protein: CASSPPGQKNEKLFF
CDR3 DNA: TGTGCCAGCAGCCCACCGGGACAGAAGAATGAAAAACTGTTTTTT

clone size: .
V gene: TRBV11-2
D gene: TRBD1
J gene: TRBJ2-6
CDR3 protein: CASTPTGAIYSGANVLTF
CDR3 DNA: TGTGCCAGCACCCCGACAGGGGCCATATACTCTGGGGCCAACGTCCTGACTTTC

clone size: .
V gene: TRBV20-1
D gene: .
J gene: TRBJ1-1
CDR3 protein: CSASDSSGAFF
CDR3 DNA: TGCAGTGCGTCTGACAGTTCCGGAGCTTTCTTT

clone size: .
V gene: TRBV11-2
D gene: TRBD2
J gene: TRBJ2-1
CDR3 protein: CASSLDLFERGVSYNEQFF
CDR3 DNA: TGTGCCAGCAGCTTAGACCTCTTCGAGCGGGGGGTTTCCTACAATGAGCAGTTCTTC

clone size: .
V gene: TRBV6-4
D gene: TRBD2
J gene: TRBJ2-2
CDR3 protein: CASSDGSGRDTGELFF
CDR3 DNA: TGTGCCAGCAGTGACGGTAGCGGGAGAGACACCGGGGAGCTGTTTTTT